A single sample gave rise to the 11 T cell receptor beta chains below, sequenced in a study of blood T cell repertoires in COVID-19. TCRdb keeps only in-frame clones here, not all; method: immunoSEQ multiplex PCR. The sample lists roughly 300,000 clones, about 85% occurring once. Sequencing used PBMCs or T cells enriched from blood (not recorded which). These receptors all come from a woman between 25 and 40 years old who had recovered from COVID-19.

The chain is built from TRBV5-1 and TRBJ2-1; D is unclear. Deletions cut 4 bases from V and 5 bases from J, with 4 bases between. Looked up from germline, CDR1 is SGHRS and CDR2 is YFSETQ. CDR3 length: 11 residues. CDR3 nucleotides: TGCGCCAGCAGCCTAGACAATGAGCAGTTCTTC. Translated, it gives CASSLDNEQFF.

The count of this clone is one. The chain is built from TRBV5-1 and TRBJ2-7, with a weak D call TRBD2 (5 bases). The V gene lost 4 bases and the J gene lost 5 bases, with 13 bases spanning the gap. The length of the CDR3 is 13 residues. CDR1 is SGHRS, CDR2 YFSETQ, per germline. The CDR3 sequence: CASSAPTGNEQYF. CDR3 DNA sequence: TGCGCCAGCAGCGCGCCGACGGGGAACGAGCAGTACTTC.

The V call is TRBV15, the J call TRBJ1-2; 7 bases map to TRBD1. The V segment lost 8 bases and the J segment 3 bases; nucleotides outside the gene matches: 6. The length of the CDR3 is 13 residues. Germline CDR1 and CDR2: LNHNV and YYDKDF (reference sequence). CDR3 coding DNA: TGTGCCACCTCTGACAGGGCGTACTATGGCTACACCTTC. As protein: CATSDRAYYGYTF.

The V and J genes are TRBV13 and TRBJ2-7; D possibly corresponds to TRBD1 (5 bases). In germline, CDR1 is PRHDT, CDR2 FYEKMQ (reference sequence). The ends were cut back, 2 bases at V and 2 bases at J, with 10 bases in the middle. The length of the CDR3 is 14 residues. The DNA for the CDR3 is TGTGCCAGCAGCTTACCGACAGTTACCTACGAGCAGTACTTC. Residues: CASSLPTVTYEQYF.

The chain uses TRBV30 and TRBJ1-6; no clear D. V lost 4 bases and J 5 bases, leaving 9 bases between the germline ends. CDR1 GTSNPN and CDR2 SVGIG come from the germline V gene (reference sequence). The CDR3 contains 13 residues. The CDR3 DNA follows: TGTGCCTGGAAGATGCGGAATAATTCACCCCTCCACTTT. This gives the protein CAWKMRNNSPLHF.

The genes are TRBV10-1 and TRBJ1-1, with no clear D. Trimming took off 7 bases at V and 6 bases at J, with 9 bases between the two ends. The CDR3 runs 11 residues. CDR1 is WNHNN, CDR2 SYGVQD, per germline (reference sequence). In nucleotides, the CDR3 is TGCGCCAGCAACGACTTTTCTGAAGCTTTCTTT. Its protein is CASNDFSEAFF.

The chain couples TRBV5-4 to TRBJ2-2, with 8 bases matching TRBD2. V trimming: 3 bases; J trimming: 6 bases; junction bases outside the gene matches: 10. This CDR3 has 16 residues. Germline V gives CDR1 SGHNT, CDR2 YYREEE (reference sequence). CDR3 sequence reads: CASSSQGGGFAGELFF. CDR3 bases: TGTGCCAGCAGCTCTCAGGGCGGGGGGTTCGCCGGGGAGCTGTTTTTT.

This clone was counted once. V gene TRBV3-1 (or the pseudogene TRBV3-2) combines with J gene TRBJ1-1, with 10 nucleotides matching TRBD1. Trimming at V came to 11 bases and at J to 1 base, leaving 10 bases not matched to a gene. Per the germline V gene, CDR1 is LGHDT and CDR2 is YNNKEL (reference sequence). CDR3 size: 15 residues. The CDR3 bases are TGTGCCTCCCGTGACAGGGGGCGCGGGAACACTGAAGCTTTCTTT. Protein sequence: CASRDRGRGNTEAFF.

The J gene is TRBJ1-3, the V gene TRBV30; 10 bases align to TRBD1. J gave up 3 bases and V 0 bases, and 5 bases lay outside the gene matches. CDR1 is GTSNPN, CDR2 SVGIG, per germline (reference sequence). The CDR3 runs 16 residues. The CDR3 loop is CAWSVRQGAHGNTIYF. CDR3 DNA sequence: TGTGCCTGGAGTGTTAGACAGGGGGCGCATGGAAACACCATATATTTT. Drawing the rest from reference TRBV30 and TRBJ1-3, the complete variable domain is SQTIHQWPATLVQPVGSPLSLECTVEGTSNPNLYWYRQAAGRGLQLLFYSVGIGQISSEVPQNLSASRPQDRQFILSSKKLLLSDSGFYLCAWSVRQGAHGNTIYFGEGSWLTVV.

The chain employs TRBV7-2 and TRBJ2-1; TRBD1 aligns across 7 bases. J was trimmed by 6 bases and V by 3 bases; bases with no gene match: 5. Germline V gives CDR1 SGHTA, CDR2 FQGNSA. CDR3 length: 14 residues. CDR3 in amino acids: CASSFEGALNEQFF. CDR3 nucleotide sequence: TGTGCCAGCAGCTTTGAGGGGGCGCTCAATGAGCAGTTCTTC. Drawing the rest from reference TRBV7-2 and TRBJ2-1, the complete variable domain is GAGVSQSPSNKVTEKGKDVELRCDPISGHTALYWYRQSLGQGLEFLIYFQGNSAPDKSGLPSDRFSAERTGGSVSTLTIQRTQQEDSAVYLCASSFEGALNEQFFGPGTRLTVL.

This chain connects TRBV7-3 to TRBJ1-1; 7 bases agree with TRBD1. With V trimmed by 5 bases and J by 0 bases, 3 bases remained unmatched. The germline V gene has CDR1 SGHTA and CDR2 FQGTGA. The CDR3 extends over 14 amino acids. The CDR3 bases are TGTGCCAGCAGCCCGGGACAGTTGAACACTGAAGCTTTCTTT. Protein sequence: CASSPGQLNTEAFF.